This T cell receptor (beta chain) came from a study of OX40 agonist ivuxolimab in advanced cancers. TCRdb keeps only in-frame clones here, not all; method: immunoSEQ multiplex PCR. The sample has about 83,000 clones, 85% to 90% seen once. This clone was recorded only once. This CDR3 spans 15 amino acids. J lost 3 bases, V lost 5 bases, and 8 bases had no gene match. Germline CDR1 and CDR2: LNHDA and SQIVND (reference sequence). The sample consisted of CD4+ or CD8+ T cells sorted from blood, taken in a trial of the OX40 agonist ivuxolimab. The V gene is TRBV19, the J gene TRBJ2-3, with 7 bases fitting TRBD1. This clonotype was obtained from an adult with an advanced solid tumor such as melanoma, head and neck, liver or kidney cancer. The CDR3, as DNA: TGTGCCAGTAGTGCCCGACAGGGTGCGACAGATACGCAGTATTTT. Protein product: CASSARQGATDTQYF.